Listed below are T cell receptor beta chains from one sample, sequenced in a study of cytomegalovirus exposure and HLA in healthy donors. Generated by immunoSEQ multiplex PCR, the TCRdb table keeps only in-frame clones and is missing some. Its clone listing holds about 200,000 clones. Sequenced sample: PBMCs. Receptor source: a girl between 2 and 10 years old in good health and CMV-seropositive. Each CDR3 is given with its conserved first and last residue. Each record gives: V gene, D gene, J gene, CDR3 DNA, CDR3 protein. A D gene is named only where the DNA matches it firmly.

TRBV7-8	TRBD2	TRBJ2-1	TGTGCCAGCAGCCTCTCCCCGGGGGGGCGAAGTGAGCAGTTCTTC	CASSLSPGGRSEQFF
TRBV28	TRBD2	TRBJ2-7	TGTGCCAGCAGTAAGACTAGCGGGATCCCTGCGTCTTTCTACGAGCAGTACTTC	CASSKTSGIPASFYEQYF
TRBV28	NA	TRBJ2-3	TGTGCCAGCAGTCCCTCTGGGGAGGGCACAGATACGCAGTATTTT	CASSPSGEGTDTQYF
TRBV7-8	TRBD1	TRBJ1-5	TGTGCCAGCAGCCCCCGCACAACTGACAGGGGGTATAGCAATCAGCCCCAGCATTTT	CASSPRTTDRGYSNQPQHF
TRBV27	TRBD2	TRBJ2-3	TGTGCCAGCAGTTCAAAAACGGGACTAGCCCTTATACTTACAGATACGCAGTATTTT	CASSSKTGLALILTDTQYF
TRBV13	TRBD1	TRBJ2-7	TGTGCCAGCAGCTATGCCGGGACAGGGGGCTACGAGCAGTACTTC	CASSYAGTGGYEQYF
TRBV7-8	TRBD1	TRBJ1-5	TGTGCCAGCACCCTAGGGACAGGGGGCTCCAATCAGCCCCAGCATTTT	CASTLGTGGSNQPQHF
TRBV11-2	NA	TRBJ1-1	TGTGCCAGCAGCTTATCGGGGGGGGACACTGAAGCTTTCTTT	CASSLSGGDTEAFF
TRBV6-6	NA	TRBJ2-3	TGTGCCAGCAGAACACTAGCCACAGATACGCAGTATTTT	CASRTLATDTQYF
TRBV5-4	TRBD1	TRBJ1-1	TGTGCCAGCAGCATAGACAGGGGGAGTACTGAAGCTTTCTTT	CASSIDRGSTEAFF
TRBV28	TRBD2	TRBJ2-3	TGTGCCAGCAGTTTAGTGCTGGGGACTAGCGGGAGCGTGGGCACAGATACGCAGTATTTT	CASSLVLGTSGSVGTDTQYF
TRBV5-4	TRBD2	TRBJ2-3	TGTGCCAGCAGCCGTACTAGCGGGAGTGGGACAGATACGCAGTATTTT	CASSRTSGSGTDTQYF
TRBV5-4	TRBD2	TRBJ2-1	TGTGCCAGCAGCTTGACGAGCGGGAGGTATGAGCAGTTCTTC	CASSLTSGRYEQFF
TRBV5-4	TRBD1	TRBJ1-1	TGTGCCAGCAGGTTACAGGGGATGAACACTGAAGCTTTCTTT	CASRLQGMNTEAFF
TRBV7-6	TRBD2	TRBJ2-7	TGTGCCAGCAGCTTACTAGCGGGAGCGGTGGCCTACGAGCAGTACTTC	CASSLLAGAVAYEQYF
TRBV11-2	NA	TRBJ2-3	TGTGCCAGCAGCTTAGAGGCTAGCGTGTCTGATACGCAGTATTTT	CASSLEASVSDTQYF